This is a list of T cell receptor beta chains from one sample in a study of blood T cell repertoires in COVID-19. Method: immunoSEQ multiplex PCR; TCRdb's copy keeps in-frame clones and lacks some. This sample has some 450,000 clones; around 90% occur once, and the top ten carry less than 0.95%. The sequencing input was peripheral blood. The receptors were gathered from a young man with COVID-19, enrolled during active disease. Each CDR3 is given with its conserved first and last residue. Fields, in order: D gene, J gene, V gene, clone size, CDR3 protein, CDR3 DNA. A D gene is named only where the DNA matches it firmly. Only part of the rows carry a size: once, few, many, or a class if the clone is expanded.

NA	TRBJ1-6	TRBV27	NA	CASSFRANSPLHF	TGTGCCAGCAGTTTCCGAGCGAATTCACCCCTCCACTTT
NA	TRBJ2-3	TRBV7-3	NA	CASSLMAGYTDTQYF	TGTGCCAGCAGCTTAATGGCGGGGTACACAGATACGCAGTATTTT
TRBD1	TRBJ1-5	TRBV5-1	NA	CASSSGQGRGPQHF	TGCGCCAGCAGCTCAGGACAGGGCCGGGGTCCCCAGCATTTT
TRBD1	TRBJ1-2	TRBV7-6	NA	CASSLAGTGPGGYGYTF	TGTGCCAGCAGCTTAGCGGGGACAGGACCAGGGGGCTATGGCTACACCTTC
TRBD2	TRBJ2-6	TRBV7-3	NA	CASSPSGNSGANVLTF	TGTGCCAGCAGCCCTAGCGGGAACTCTGGGGCCAACGTCCTGACTTTC
TRBD1	TRBJ2-2	TRBV7-3	NA	CASRPGTGDTGELFF	TGTGCCAGCAGACCCGGGACAGGGGACACCGGGGAGCTGTTTTTT
TRBD2	TRBJ2-1	TRBV11-3	NA	CASSLVLAGVDNEQFF	TGTGCCAGCAGCTTAGTTCTAGCGGGAGTCGACAATGAGCAGTTCTTC
TRBD2	TRBJ2-7	TRBV19	NA	CASSIKAGGSYEQYF	TGTGCCAGTAGTATCAAAGCGGGGGGCTCCTACGAGCAGTACTTC
NA	TRBJ2-5	TRBV20-1	NA	CSASGRGIQETQYF	TGCAGTGCCAGTGGTAGGGGGATCCAAGAGACCCAGTACTTC
TRBD1	TRBJ2-3	TRBV9	once	CASSAQTGAPGTDTQYF	TGTGCCAGCAGCGCCCAGACAGGGGCTCCGGGCACAGATACGCAGTATTTT
NA	TRBJ2-7	TRBV5-1	once	CASTSGALQYF	TGCGCCAGCACCAGTGGAGCGCTGCAGTACTTC
NA	TRBJ2-3	TRBV9	NA	CASSGGWDWRTDTQYF	TGTGCCAGCAGCGGAGGGTGGGATTGGAGGACAGATACGCAGTATTTT
TRBD1	TRBJ2-7	TRBV7-9	once	CASSLGQGANYEQYF	TGTGCCAGCAGCTTAGGACAGGGGGCTAACTACGAGCAGTACTTC
NA	TRBJ2-7	TRBV11-2	NA	CASSQIYYATESYEQYF	TGTGCCAGCAGTCAAATCTACTATGCGACAGAGTCCTACGAGCAGTACTTC
NA	TRBJ1-2	TRBV5-1	NA	CASSLQAGRQNGYTF	TGCGCCAGCAGCTTGCAGGCAGGCCGCCAGAATGGCTACACCTTC
NA	TRBJ1-1	TRBV18	NA	CASSLQGNTEAFF	TGTGCCAGCTCATTACAGGGAAACACTGAAGCTTTCTTT
NA	TRBJ2-2	TRBV19	NA	CASSIEQGRGTGELFF	TGTGCCAGTAGTATAGAGCAGGGGCGCGGCACCGGGGAGCTGTTTTTT
NA	TRBJ2-2	TRBV5-4	NA	CASSRVGATGELFF	TGTGCCAGCAGCCGCGTGGGGGCAACCGGGGAGCTGTTTTTT
NA	TRBJ1-6	TRBV6-1	NA	CASSARQVLGNSPLHF	TGTGCCAGCAGTGCTAGACAGGTTCTAGGGAATTCACCCCTCCACTTT
NA	TRBJ2-1	TRBV11-3	NA	CASSLGRNGYNEQFF	TGTGCCAGCAGCTTAGGCAGGAACGGATACAATGAGCAGTTCTTC
TRBD2	TRBJ2-7	TRBV18	NA	CASSPPLAGSYEQYF	TGTGCCAGCTCACCACCGCTAGCGGGGTCCTACGAGCAGTACTTC
NA	TRBJ2-5	TRBV14	NA	CASSHTHLGSAQETQYF	TGTGCCAGCAGCCACACCCACCTCGGGAGCGCACAAGAGACCCAGTACTTC
NA	TRBJ1-2	TRBV10-3	NA	CAISESLGANYGYTF	TGTGCCATCAGTGAGTCGCTAGGGGCTAACTATGGCTACACCTTC
NA	TRBJ2-1	TRBV11-3	NA	CASSRGSDRLGNEQFF	TGTGCCAGCAGCCGGGGGAGTGATAGGTTGGGCAATGAGCAGTTCTTC
TRBD1	TRBJ1-2	TRBV5-1	NA	CASSLVPGVERRTGGVYGYTF	TGCGCCAGCAGCTTGGTCCCCGGGGTGGAAAGGCGGACAGGGGGTGTCTATGGCTACACCTTC
TRBD1	TRBJ2-5	TRBV19	once	CASSQTGTGSETQYF	TGTGCCAGTAGCCAAACCGGGACAGGATCAGAGACCCAGTACTTC
TRBD2	TRBJ2-5	TRBV5-1	NA	CASSPRTSGVGETQYF	TGCGCCAGCAGCCCGCGCACTAGCGGGGTAGGAGAGACCCAGTACTTC
TRBD1	TRBJ2-5	TRBV6-5	NA	CASSWGQGQETQYF	TGTGCCAGCAGCTGGGGACAGGGACAGGAGACCCAGTACTTC
TRBD1	TRBJ2-3	TRBV7-8	NA	CASSLGQGSDTQYF	TGTGCCAGCAGCCTCGGACAGGGGTCAGATACGCAGTATTTT
NA	TRBJ1-6	TRBV18	few	CASSPETSNSPLHF	TGTGCCAGCTCACCAGAGACATCAAATTCACCCCTCCACTTT
NA	TRBJ1-3	TRBV19	NA	CASSTGRRNTIYF	TGTGCCAGTAGTACAGGGCGACGAAACACCATATATTTT
NA	TRBJ2-7	TRBV6-1	NA	CASSRTGLEQYF	TGTGCCAGTTCACGGACAGGACTAGAGCAGTACTTC
NA	TRBJ1-6	TRBV5-1	few	CASSLGGVLYNSPLHF	TGCGCCAGCAGCTTGGGGGGGGTCCTCTATAATTCACCCCTCCACTTT
NA	TRBJ2-5	TRBV6-5	NA	CASSYAPGVETQYF	TGTGCCAGCAGTTACGCACCGGGGGTGGAGACCCAGTACTTC
NA	TRBJ2-3	TRBV10-2	NA	CASSPKRATLRPDTQYF	TGCGCCAGCAGCCCGAAGCGGGCGACGCTCCGCCCAGATACGCAGTATTTT
TRBD2	TRBJ2-1	TRBV24-1	NA	CATSSGSSYNEQFF	TGTGCCACCAGCAGCGGGAGCTCCTACAATGAGCAGTTCTTC
NA	TRBJ2-5	TRBV6-6	NA	CASSRQVYVDQETQYF	TGTGCCAGCAGTAGACAGGTCTATGTGGACCAAGAGACCCAGTACTTC
NA	TRBJ1-1	TRBV4-1	NA	CASSQELSDTEAFF	TGCGCCAGCAGCCAAGAATTGTCGGACACTGAAGCTTTCTTT
NA	TRBJ2-1	TRBV29-1	NA	CSGESKRYNEQFF	TGCAGCGGTGAAAGCAAGCGATACAATGAGCAGTTCTTC
NA	TRBJ2-2	TRBV30	NA	CAWSLRSGELFF	TGTGCCTGGAGCCTCAGGTCCGGGGAGCTGTTTTTT
NA	TRBJ1-1	TRBV4-2	NA	CASSPRGANTEAFF	TGTGCCAGCAGCCCTCGGGGGGCTAACACTGAAGCTTTCTTT
TRBD1	TRBJ1-5	TRBV27	NA	CASRGDRTYQPQHF	TGTGCCAGCAGAGGGGACAGGACTTATCAGCCCCAGCATTTT
TRBD2	TRBJ2-1	TRBV2	NA	CASRGLVTGNEQFF	TGTGCCAGCCGGGGACTAGTCACTGGAAATGAGCAGTTCTTC
TRBD1	TRBJ1-1	TRBV18	NA	CASYRRTGNTEAFF	TGTGCCAGCTATCGTAGGACAGGGAACACTGAAGCTTTCTTT
NA	TRBJ1-1	TRBV6-4	NA	CASRLEENTEAFF	TGTGCCAGCAGACTCGAAGAGAACACTGAAGCTTTCTTT
TRBD2	TRBJ2-1	TRBV6-4	NA	CASSQLAGVGSEQFF	TGTGCCAGCAGCCAACTAGCGGGAGTGGGTAGTGAGCAGTTCTTC
TRBD2	TRBJ2-1	TRBV27	NA	CASSLEGLGSNEQFF	TGTGCCAGCAGTTTGGAGGGACTAGGGTCCAATGAGCAGTTCTTC